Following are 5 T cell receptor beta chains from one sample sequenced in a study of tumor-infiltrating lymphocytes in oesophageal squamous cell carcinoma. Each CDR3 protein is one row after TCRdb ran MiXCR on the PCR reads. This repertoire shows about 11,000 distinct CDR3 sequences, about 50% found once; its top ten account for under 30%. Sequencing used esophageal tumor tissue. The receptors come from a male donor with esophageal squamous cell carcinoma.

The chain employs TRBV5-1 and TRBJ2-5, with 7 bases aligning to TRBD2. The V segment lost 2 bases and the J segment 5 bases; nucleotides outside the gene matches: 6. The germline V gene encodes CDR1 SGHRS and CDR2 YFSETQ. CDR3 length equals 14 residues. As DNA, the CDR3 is TGCGCCAGCAGCTTTTCCAGGGAGGGGGAGACCCAGTACTTC. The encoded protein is CASSFSREGETQYF.

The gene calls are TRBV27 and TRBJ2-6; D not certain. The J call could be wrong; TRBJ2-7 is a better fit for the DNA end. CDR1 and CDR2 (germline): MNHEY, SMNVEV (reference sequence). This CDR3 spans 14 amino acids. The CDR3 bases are TGTGCCAGCAGAAGAGACACTAACACAGATACGCAGTACTTC. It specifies CASRRDTNTDTQYF.

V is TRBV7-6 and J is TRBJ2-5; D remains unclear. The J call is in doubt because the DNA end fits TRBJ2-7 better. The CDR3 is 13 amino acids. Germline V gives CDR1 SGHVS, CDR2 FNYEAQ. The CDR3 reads CASSLERTYEQYF. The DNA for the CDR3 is TGTGCCAGCAGCTTAGAACGGACCTACGAGCAGTACTTC.

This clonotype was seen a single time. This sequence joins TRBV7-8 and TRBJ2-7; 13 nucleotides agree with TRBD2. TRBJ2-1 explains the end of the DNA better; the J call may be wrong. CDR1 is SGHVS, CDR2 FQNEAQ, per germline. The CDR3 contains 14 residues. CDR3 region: CASSQTSGRAGQFF. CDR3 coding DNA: TGTGCCAGCAGCCAAACTAGCGGGAGGGCCGGGCAGTTCTTC.

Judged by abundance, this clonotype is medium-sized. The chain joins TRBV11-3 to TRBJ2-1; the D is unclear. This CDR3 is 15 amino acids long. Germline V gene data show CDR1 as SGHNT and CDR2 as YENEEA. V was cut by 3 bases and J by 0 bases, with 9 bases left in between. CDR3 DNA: TGTGCCAGCAGCTTCGACGGAAGCTCCTACAATGAGCAGTTCTTC. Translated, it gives CASSFDGSSYNEQFF.